The rows below give T cell receptor beta chains drawn from one sample of a study of PD-1 blockade in classical Hodgkin lymphoma. The repertoire was sequenced with immunoSEQ multiplex PCR; TCRdb's copy has only in-frame clones and lacks some. The sample carries around 40,000 clones, around 80% recorded once. The input for sequencing was peripheral blood mononuclear cells (PBMCs), taken at baseline. The receptors originated from a human donor with classical Hodgkin lymphoma. Each CDR3 is given with its conserved first and last residue.

>TRBJ2-2|TRBV28
CASSFQRGSLGELFF
>TRBJ1-6|TRBV5-4
CATSGKENSPLHF
>TRBJ2-3|TRBV2
CASSLIGPDTQYF
>TRBJ2-2|TRBV7-2
CASSLERGGNTGELFF
>TRBJ2-7|TRBV9
CASSVGSGTGSYEQYF
>TRBJ2-7|TRBV6-6
CASSPGLAGEQYF
>TRBJ2-2|TRBV7-9
CASSPGRGIAGELFF
>TRBJ2-5|TRBV18
CASSAPFLTGESETQYF
>TRBJ1-4|TRBV30
CAWSVYGALNEKLFF
>TRBJ2-3|TRBV7-3
CASSSGTSGGDTQYF
>TRBJ2-1|TRBV18
CASSPFPPSSYNEQFF
>TRBJ1-2|TRBV7-3
CASSPRVSLQGAFGYTF
>TRBJ2-7|TRBV5-1
CASSYYRGAYEQYF
>TRBJ2-7|TRBV7-2
CASSPSDEQYF
>TRBJ1-2|TRBV7-3
CASSLVADIYGYTF
>TRBJ2-7|TRBV11-2
CASSLGGGVREQYF
>TRBJ1-5|TRBV27
CASLPAYSNQPQHF
>TRBJ2-1|TRBV5-1
CASTPFGDRSYNEQFF
>TRBJ1-6|TRBV7-2
CASSFGDRGGNSPLHF
>TRBJ1-6|TRBV6-5
CASTDRRRVNSPLHF
>TRBJ2-7|TRBV5-1
CASSRTPGGEQYF
>TRBJ2-7|TRBV7-8
CASSLGERVPLSYEQYF